The sequence of this TCR beta chain was determined in a study of T-cell reconstitution after alpha-beta-depleted transplantation in children. This clonotype was counted at least ten times. Its target is unknown. V lost 1 base to trimming and J lost 0 bases, with 13 bases between them. Germline loops: CDR1 SGHRS, CDR2 YFSETQ. This CDR3 contains 16 residues. Unique molecular identifiers featured in how the TCRbeta library was prepared. TCRdb called the PCR reads again in MiXCR, with one record for every CDR3 protein. Of approximately 32,000 distinct CDR3 sequences in the sample, around 7% were seen once. General study findings and limits: Expanded graft clones numbering several hundred reportedly gave rise to alpha-beta T cells about two months after transplant. After transplant, high TCRbeta diversity at day 60 in some patients arose from surviving recipient T cells and thymic progenitors. Newly produced T cells mostly provided counts and TCRbeta diversity after one year, as hyperexpanded clones declined.

Specimen: peripheral blood, collected 60 days after TCRalphabeta/CD19-depleted stem cell transplant. This TCR was recovered from a child less than two years old who had a stem cell transplant for acute myeloid leukemia, so the T cells may come from the graft donor. This chain connects TRBV5-1 to TRBJ2-5; perhaps TRBD2 as D (6 bases). The CDR3 loop is CASSLKPRDYQETQYF. The CDR3 nucleotides are TGCGCCAGCAGCTTGAAACCCAGGGACTACCAAGAGACCCAGTACTTC.